Shown below are 21 T cell receptor beta chains from a single sample sequenced in a study of T-cell reconstitution after alpha-beta-depleted transplantation in children. Preparing the TCRbeta library involved the use of unique molecular identifiers. MiXCR was run by TCRdb on the PCR reads, yielding one entry per CDR3 protein. This table holds a few hundred thousand distinct CDR3 sequences, around 27% found once. Sequencing was performed on PBMCs, taken before TCRalphabeta/CD19-depleted stem cell transplant. These receptors were obtained from a boy younger than two with Wiskott-Aldrich syndrome, due to receive a stem cell transplant.

The chain links TRBV5-5 to TRBJ1-2; D call uncertain. The germline V gene has CDR1 SGHKS and CDR2 YYEKEE (reference sequence). The CDR3 spans 15 residues. The germline V and J ends were trimmed by 3 bases and 3 bases, with 15 bases remaining between them. CDR3: CASSSAFQRDYGYTF. The CDR3 region has the DNA TGTGCCAGCAGCTCGGCATTCCAGCGTGACTATGGCTACACCTTC.

The rearrangement uses TRBV28 and TRBJ1-1; 11 nucleotides match TRBD1. The CDR3 is 19 residues long. Per the germline V gene, CDR1 is MDHEN and CDR2 is SYDVKM. Trimming cost V 2 bases and J 5 bases; bases outside gene matches: 16. CDR3 in DNA: TGTGCCAGCAGTTTAAGTGGGACAGGGGGTTTTTTATCCCGGACTGAAGCTTTCTTT. It is translated as CASSLSGTGGFLSRTEAFF.

The J gene is TRBJ2-7, the V gene TRBV3-1; a weak D match, TRBD2 (5 bases). Trimming removed 1 base from V and 9 bases from J, with 22 bases in between. The CDR3 length is 16 residues. Germline lookup yields CDR1 LGHDT and CDR2 YNNKEL (reference sequence). CDR3 sequence: CASSQGSSLEGSTQYF. CDR3 coding DNA: TGTGCCAGCAGCCAAGGTTCGTCACTAGAGGGATCCACGCAGTACTTC.

V and J are TRBV7-6 and TRBJ2-2; TRBD1 aligns across 8 bases. The CDR3 has 15 residues. After removal of 4 bases from V and 4 bases from J, the junction contained 5 bases not matched to a gene. Germline V lookup: CDR1 SGHVS, CDR2 FNYEAQ. CDR3 in amino acids: CASSSTGAPTGELFF. Here the CDR3 DNA reads TGTGCCAGCAGCTCGACAGGGGCGCCCACCGGGGAGCTGTTTTTT.

The chain is built from TRBV5-1 and TRBJ2-1; 8 bases align to TRBD2. Trimming at V came to 0 bases and at J to 7 bases, leaving 9 bases not matched to a gene. This CDR3 has 16 residues. Germline loops: CDR1 SGHRS, CDR2 YFSETQ. The CDR3 DNA follows: TGCGCCAGCAGCTTGGGTCTAGCGGGTATATTTAATGAGCAGTTCTTC. Its translation is CASSLGLAGIFNEQFF.

This clonotype showed up just once. J is TRBJ2-3 and V is TRBV24-1, with 7 bases identical to TRBD1. After removal of 5 bases from V and 7 bases from J, the junction contained 14 bases not matched to a gene. Germline values: CDR1 KGHDR, CDR2 SFDVKD. The CDR3 is 16 amino acids. The CDR3 here is CATSGTGTVGANTQYF. The CDR3 nucleotides are TGTGCCACCAGTGGGACAGGCACGGTAGGGGCGAATACGCAGTATTTT.

The chain links TRBV20-1 to TRBJ1-2; D is uncertain. The CDR3 runs 11 residues. Trimming took 6 bases from V and 9 from J, leaving 14 bases between them. CDR1 and CDR2 from the germline V gene are DFQATT and SNEGSKA (reference sequence). CDR3 nucleotide sequence: TGCAGTGCCGAGAGAATCGGTAGCTACACCTTC. It codes for CSAERIGSYTF.

This clonotype was detected only a few times. The chain links TRBV11-2 to TRBJ1-5; D is uncertain. CDR1 and CDR2 from the germline V gene are SGHAT and FQNNGV. This CDR3 has 14 residues. The V gene lost 5 bases and the J gene lost 4 bases, with 12 bases spanning the gap. CDR3 residues: CASSLSGVNQPQHF. The CDR3 DNA sequence: TGTGCCAGCAGCCTTTCTGGGGTTAATCAGCCCCAGCATTTT.

The chain recombines TRBV5-1 with TRBJ2-3; 8 nucleotides align to TRBD2. The CDR3 extends over 18 amino acids. CDR1 and CDR2 (germline): SGHRS, YFSETQ. The V segment lost 5 bases and the J segment 4 bases; nucleotides outside the gene matches: 18. The CDR3 region is CASRIASGGTLGADTQYF. DNA for the CDR3: TGCGCCAGCAGAATCGCCAGCGGGGGAACGCTAGGGGCAGATACGCAGTATTTT. The full variable domain, with the rest looked up from reference TRBV5-1 and TRBJ2-3, is KAGVTQTPRYLIKTRGQQVTLSCSPISGHRSVSWYQQTPGQGLQFLFEYFSETQRNKGNFPGRFSGRQFSNSRSEMNVSTLELGDSALYLCASRIASGGTLGADTQYFGPGTRLTVL.

This clonotype has only a few counts. This chain uses TRBV12-3 or TRBV12-4 with TRBJ2-5; 7 nucleotides match TRBD2. The junction had 1 base not matched to a gene; V was cut back by 1 base and J by 2 bases. This CDR3 is 14 amino acids long. The CDR3 reads CASSLEAGQETQYF. The CDR3 DNA is TGTGCCAGCAGTTTAGAAGCGGGACAAGAGACCCAGTACTTC.

The chain employs TRBV5-1 and TRBJ2-7, with D tentatively TRBD1 or TRBD2 (5 bases each). From germline, CDR1 is SGHRS and CDR2 YFSETQ. Trimming removed 5 bases at V and 0 bases at J, with 15 bases between. The CDR3 contains 15 residues. In DNA, the CDR3 is TGCGCCAGCAGGCAAGTGGCAGGGACCTCCTACGAGCAGTACTTC. It is translated as CASRQVAGTSYEQYF.

This rearrangement joins TRBV12-3 or TRBV12-4 to TRBJ2-1; 9 nucleotides line up with TRBD1. J was trimmed by 6 bases and V by 4 bases; bases with no gene match: 4. The CDR3 has 14 amino acids. The DNA for the CDR3 is TGTGCCAGCAGTTCCAACAGGGGGCTCAATGAGCAGTTCTTC. Translation gives CASSSNRGLNEQFF.

The J gene is TRBJ2-1, the V gene TRBV20-1, with D possibly being TRBD2 (6 bases). The length of the CDR3 is 14 residues. Deletions cut 3 bases from V and 3 bases from J, with 12 bases between. Germline loops: CDR1 DFQATT, CDR2 SNEGSKA (reference sequence). The DNA for the CDR3 is TGCAGTGCTAGGGCCGGGACTCACTACAATGAGCAGTTCTTC. Its protein product is CSARAGTHYNEQFF.

The V call is TRBV7-6, the J call TRBJ2-5; 9 nucleotides agree with TRBD2. Germline V gives CDR1 SGHVS, CDR2 FNYEAQ. The trim removed 0 bases at V and 0 bases at J, leaving 5 bases unmatched. The CDR3 extends over 17 amino acids. CDR3 DNA sequence: TGTGCCAGCAGCTTAGCGCCGACTAGCGGTAACCAAGAGACCCAGTACTTC. This translates into CASSLAPTSGNQETQYF.

The CDR3 reads CSAHSGNTDTQYF. CDR3 coding DNA: TGCAGTGCTCATAGCGGGAACACAGATACGCAGTATTTT. The gene calls are TRBV20-1 and TRBJ2-3; 8 bases are a match to TRBD2. Germline CDR1 reads DFQATT; CDR2 reads SNEGSKA (reference sequence). V shed 5 bases and J 2 bases; nucleotides not matched to a gene: 3. The CDR3 loop spans 13 amino acids.

This chain connects TRBV7-9 to TRBJ2-4; tentative D call: TRBD2 (6 bases). Per the germline V gene, CDR1 is SEHNR and CDR2 is FQNEAQ (reference sequence). V lost 5 bases and J lost 8, with 16 bases in between. This CDR3 contains 14 residues. The CDR3 loop is CASSIKTSSDIQYF. As DNA, the CDR3 is TGTGCCAGCAGCATAAAGACTAGTTCAGACATTCAGTACTTC.

V and J are TRBV7-9 and TRBJ1-1; D is ambiguous. Germline loops: CDR1 SEHNR, CDR2 FQNEAQ (reference sequence). Trimming took off 1 base at V and 1 base at J, with 7 bases between the two ends. The CDR3 totals 14 residues. DNA for the CDR3: TGTGCCAGCAGCTTAGAACAAGGGAACACTGAAGCTTTCTTT. It specifies CASSLEQGNTEAFF.

This clonotype occurred a few times. V gene TRBV20-1 combines with J gene TRBJ2-2; D unresolved. The ends were cut back, 3 bases at V and 2 bases at J, with 7 bases in the middle. Germline V gene lookup returns CDR1 DFQATT and CDR2 SNEGSKA (reference sequence). CDR3 size: 13 residues. The DNA for the CDR3 is TGCAGTGCTAGTTTCCTTAACACCGGGGAGCTGTTTTTT. Protein sequence: CSASFLNTGELFF.

This clonotype has just a few counts. The rearrangement uses TRBV5-1 and TRBJ2-7; 7 bases agree with TRBD1. The CDR3 loop spans 15 amino acids. The V segment lost 3 bases and the J segment 1 base; nucleotides outside the gene matches: 7. Germline V gene lookup returns CDR1 SGHRS and CDR2 YFSETQ. This chain's CDR3 is CASSSGTVLSYEQYF. The CDR3 DNA reads as TGCGCCAGCAGCTCTGGGACAGTCCTTTCCTACGAGCAGTACTTC.

This clonotype has just a few counts. The rearrangement links TRBV28 to TRBJ2-5, with D maybe TRBD2 (5 bases). Germline V gene lookup returns CDR1 MDHEN and CDR2 SYDVKM. CDR3 length: 13 amino acids. The V gene lost 6 bases and the J gene lost 5 bases, with 13 bases spanning the gap. The CDR3 protein is CASRSGVAETQYF. The CDR3, as DNA: TGTGCCAGCAGATCCGGGGTAGCGGAGACCCAGTACTTC.

CDR3 loop: CASSWGRPATNEKLFF. CDR3 coding DNA: TGCGCCAGCAGCTGGGGACGGCCTGCAACTAATGAAAAACTGTTTTTT. The chain carries TRBV5-1 and TRBJ1-4; tentative D call: TRBD1 (5 bases). CDR3 length: 16 residues. The V gene's germline CDR1 is SGHRS and CDR2 YFSETQ. The V and J ends lost 3 bases and 0 bases respectively, with 12 bases between them.